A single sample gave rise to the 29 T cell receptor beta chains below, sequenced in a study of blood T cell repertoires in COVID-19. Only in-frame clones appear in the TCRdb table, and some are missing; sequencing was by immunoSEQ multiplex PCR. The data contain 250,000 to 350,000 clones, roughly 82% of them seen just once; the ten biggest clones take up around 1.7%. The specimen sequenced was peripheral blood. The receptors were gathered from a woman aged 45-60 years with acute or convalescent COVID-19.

CDR3 protein: CASSGRTSGRVAYNEQFF. CDR3 nucleotides: TGTGCCAGCAGCGGCCGGACTAGCGGGAGGGTCGCTTACAATGAGCAGTTCTTC. The chain is built from TRBV11-2 and TRBJ2-1; 15 nucleotides match TRBD2. CDR3 length: 18 residues. With V trimmed by 5 bases and J by 4 bases, 9 bases remained unmatched. From germline, CDR1 is SGHAT and CDR2 FQNNGV.

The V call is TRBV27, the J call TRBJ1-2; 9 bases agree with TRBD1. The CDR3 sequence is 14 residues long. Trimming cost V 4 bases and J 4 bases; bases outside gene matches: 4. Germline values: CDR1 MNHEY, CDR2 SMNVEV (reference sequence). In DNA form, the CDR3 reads TGTGCCAGCAGTTCCGGGACAGGGATCTATGGCTACACCTTC. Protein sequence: CASSSGTGIYGYTF.

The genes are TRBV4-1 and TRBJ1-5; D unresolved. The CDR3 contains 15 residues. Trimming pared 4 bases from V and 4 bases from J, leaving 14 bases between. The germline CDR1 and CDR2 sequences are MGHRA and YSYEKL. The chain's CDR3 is CASSRDFAGNQPQHF. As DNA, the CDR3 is TGCGCCAGCAGCCGAGACTTTGCCGGGAATCAGCCCCAGCATTTT.

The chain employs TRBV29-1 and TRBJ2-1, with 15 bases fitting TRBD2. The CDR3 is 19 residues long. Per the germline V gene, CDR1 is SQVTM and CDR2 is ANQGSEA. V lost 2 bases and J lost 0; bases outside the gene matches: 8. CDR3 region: CSVETPGLAGGLSYNEQFF. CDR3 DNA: TGCAGCGTTGAAACTCCGGGACTAGCGGGAGGTCTCTCCTACAATGAGCAGTTCTTC.

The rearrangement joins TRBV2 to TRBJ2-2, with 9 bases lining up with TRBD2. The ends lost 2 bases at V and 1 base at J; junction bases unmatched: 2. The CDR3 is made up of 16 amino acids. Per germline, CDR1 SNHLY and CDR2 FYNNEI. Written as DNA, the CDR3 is TGTGCCAGCAGTGAACGTAGCGGGGGGAACACCGGGGAGCTGTTTTTT. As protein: CASSERSGGNTGELFF.

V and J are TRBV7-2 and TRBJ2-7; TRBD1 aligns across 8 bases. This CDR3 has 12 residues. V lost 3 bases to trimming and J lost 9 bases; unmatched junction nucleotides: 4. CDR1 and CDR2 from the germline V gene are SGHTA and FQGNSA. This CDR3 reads CASSFRTGWQYF. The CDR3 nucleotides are TGTGCCAGCAGCTTTAGGACAGGGTGGCAGTACTTC. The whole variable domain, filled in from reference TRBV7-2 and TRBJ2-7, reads GAGVSQSPSNKVTEKGKDVELRCDPISGHTALYWYRQSLGQGLEFLIYFQGNSAPDKSGLPSDRFSAERTGGSVSTLTIQRTQQEDSAVYLCASSFRTGWQYFGPGTRLTVT.

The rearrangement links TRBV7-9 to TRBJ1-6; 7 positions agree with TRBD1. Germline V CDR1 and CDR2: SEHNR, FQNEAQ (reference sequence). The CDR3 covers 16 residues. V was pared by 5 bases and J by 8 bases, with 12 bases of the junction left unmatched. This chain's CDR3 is CASSPSRDSWYSPLHF. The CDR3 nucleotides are TGTGCCAGCAGCCCCTCCCGGGACAGTTGGTATTCACCCCTCCACTTT.

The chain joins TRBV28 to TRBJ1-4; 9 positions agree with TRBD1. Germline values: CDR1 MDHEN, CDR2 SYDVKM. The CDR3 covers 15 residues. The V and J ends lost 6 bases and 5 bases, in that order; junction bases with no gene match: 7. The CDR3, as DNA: TGTGCCAGCAGCCCACCGGGACAGGGCAATGAAAAACTGTTTTTT. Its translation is CASSPPGQGNEKLFF.

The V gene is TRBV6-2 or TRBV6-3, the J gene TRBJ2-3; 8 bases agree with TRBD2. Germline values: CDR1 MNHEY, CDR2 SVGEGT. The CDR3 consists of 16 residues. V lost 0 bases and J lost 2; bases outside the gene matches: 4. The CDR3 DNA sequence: TGTGCCAGCAGTTACTCCGGGAGGGATTACACAGATACGCAGTATTTT. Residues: CASSYSGRDYTDTQYF.

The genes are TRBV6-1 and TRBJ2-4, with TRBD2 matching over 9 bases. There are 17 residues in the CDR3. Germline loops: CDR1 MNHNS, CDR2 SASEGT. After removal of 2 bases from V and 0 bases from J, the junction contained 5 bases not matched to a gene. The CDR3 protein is CASSETLLAGAKNIQYF. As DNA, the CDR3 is TGTGCCAGCAGTGAAACTCTACTAGCGGGAGCCAAAAACATTCAGTACTTC.

The CDR3 DNA follows: TGTGCCAGCAGTGTAATGATCCCGGGACAGGGGACTGGAAACACCATATATTTT. Translating gives CASSVMIPGQGTGNTIYF. The chain joins TRBV6-1 to TRBJ1-3; 10 bases align to TRBD1. This CDR3 region has 18 residues. From germline, CDR1 is MNHNS and CDR2 SASEGT. The V segment lost 4 bases and the J segment 2 bases; nucleotides outside the gene matches: 11.

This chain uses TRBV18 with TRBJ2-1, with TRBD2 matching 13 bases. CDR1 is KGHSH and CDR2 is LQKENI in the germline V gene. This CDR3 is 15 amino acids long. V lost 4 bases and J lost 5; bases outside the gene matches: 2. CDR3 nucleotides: TGTGCCAGCTCACGGACTAGCGGGGGTGACAATGAGCAGTTCTTC. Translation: CASSRTSGGDNEQFF.

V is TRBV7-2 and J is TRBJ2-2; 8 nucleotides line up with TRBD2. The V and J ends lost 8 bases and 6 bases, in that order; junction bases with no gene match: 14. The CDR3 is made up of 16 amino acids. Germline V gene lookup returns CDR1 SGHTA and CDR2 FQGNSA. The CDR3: CASSNRLSGVAGELFF. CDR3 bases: TGTGCCAGCTCCAACCGACTTAGCGGGGTCGCCGGGGAGCTGTTTTTT.

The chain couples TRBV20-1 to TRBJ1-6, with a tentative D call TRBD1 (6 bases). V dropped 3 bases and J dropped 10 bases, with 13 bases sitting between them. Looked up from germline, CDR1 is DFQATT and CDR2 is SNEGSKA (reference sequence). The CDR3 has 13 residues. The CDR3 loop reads CSASRSQGSPLHF. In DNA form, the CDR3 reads TGCAGTGCTAGTCGTTCGCAGGGGTCACCCCTCCACTTT.

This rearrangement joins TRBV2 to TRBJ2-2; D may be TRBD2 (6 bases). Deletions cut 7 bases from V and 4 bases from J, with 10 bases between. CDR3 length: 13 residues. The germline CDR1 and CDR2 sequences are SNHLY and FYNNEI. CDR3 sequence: CASTLGGTGELFF. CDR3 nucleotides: TGTGCCAGCACCCTCGGGGGCACCGGGGAGCTGTTTTTT. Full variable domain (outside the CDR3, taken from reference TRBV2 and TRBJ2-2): EPEVTQTPSHQVTQMGQEVILRCVPISNHLYFYWYRQILGQKVEFLVSFYNNEISEKSEIFDDQFSVERPDGSNFTLKIRSTKLEDSAMYFCASTLGGTGELFFGEGSRLTVL.

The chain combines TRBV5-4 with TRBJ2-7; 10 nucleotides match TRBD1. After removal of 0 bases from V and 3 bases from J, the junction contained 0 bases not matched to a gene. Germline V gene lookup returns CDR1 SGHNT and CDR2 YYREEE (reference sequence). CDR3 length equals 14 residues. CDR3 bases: TGTGCCAGCAGCTTGGGGGACAGGGGCTACGAGCAGTACTTC. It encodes CASSLGDRGYEQYF.

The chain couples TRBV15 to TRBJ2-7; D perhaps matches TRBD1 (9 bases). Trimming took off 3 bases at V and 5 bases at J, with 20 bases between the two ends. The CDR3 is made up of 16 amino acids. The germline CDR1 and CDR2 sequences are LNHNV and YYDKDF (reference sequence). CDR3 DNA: TGTGCCACCAGCAGCGGGAGGGGGACAGGGCTTGACGAGCAGTACTTC. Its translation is CATSSGRGTGLDEQYF.

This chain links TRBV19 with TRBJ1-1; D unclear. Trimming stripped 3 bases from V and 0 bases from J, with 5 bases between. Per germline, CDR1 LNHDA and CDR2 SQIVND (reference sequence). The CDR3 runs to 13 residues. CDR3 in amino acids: CASSIGVNTEAFF. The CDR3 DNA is TGTGCCAGTAGTATCGGTGTGAACACTGAAGCTTTCTTT.

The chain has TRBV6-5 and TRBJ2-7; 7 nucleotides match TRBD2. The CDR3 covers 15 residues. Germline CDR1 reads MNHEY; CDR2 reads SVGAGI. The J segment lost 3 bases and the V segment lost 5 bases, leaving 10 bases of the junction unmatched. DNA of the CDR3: TGTGCCAGCAGTACCGAGGCGGGAGTTCTCTACGAGCAGTACTTC. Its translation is CASSTEAGVLYEQYF.

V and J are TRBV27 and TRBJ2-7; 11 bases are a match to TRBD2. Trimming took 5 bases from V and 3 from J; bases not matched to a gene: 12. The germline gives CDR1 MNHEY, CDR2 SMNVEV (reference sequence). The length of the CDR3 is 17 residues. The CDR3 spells CASSLLTTSGSVYEQYF. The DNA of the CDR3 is TGTGCCAGCAGTCTCCTCACTACTAGCGGGAGTGTCTACGAGCAGTACTTC.

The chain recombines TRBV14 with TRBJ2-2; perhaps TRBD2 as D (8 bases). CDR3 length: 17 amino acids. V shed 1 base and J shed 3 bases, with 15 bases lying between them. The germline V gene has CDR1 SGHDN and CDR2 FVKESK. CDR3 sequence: CASSQVPGGGDTGELFF. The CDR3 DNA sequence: TGTGCCAGCAGCCAAGTTCCGGGAGGGGGCGACACCGGGGAGCTGTTTTTT.

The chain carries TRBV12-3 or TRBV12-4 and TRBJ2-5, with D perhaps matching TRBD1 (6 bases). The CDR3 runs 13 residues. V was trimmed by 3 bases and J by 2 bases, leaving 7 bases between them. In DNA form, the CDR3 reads TGTGCCAGCAGTTTTAGGGGGCAAGAGACCCAGTACTTC. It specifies CASSFRGQETQYF.

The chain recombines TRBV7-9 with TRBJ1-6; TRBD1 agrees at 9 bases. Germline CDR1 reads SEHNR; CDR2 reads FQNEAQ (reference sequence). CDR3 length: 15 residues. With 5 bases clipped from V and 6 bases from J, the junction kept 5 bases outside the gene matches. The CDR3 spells CASSEVGQGNSPLHF. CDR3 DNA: TGTGCCAGCAGCGAAGTGGGACAGGGTAATTCACCCCTCCACTTT.

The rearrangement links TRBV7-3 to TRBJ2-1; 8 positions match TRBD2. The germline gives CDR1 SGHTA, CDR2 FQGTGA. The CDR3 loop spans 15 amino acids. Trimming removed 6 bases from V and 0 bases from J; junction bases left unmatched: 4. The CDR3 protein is CASRLAGNSYNEQFF. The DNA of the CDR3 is TGTGCCAGCAGGTTAGCGGGAAACTCCTACAATGAGCAGTTCTTC.

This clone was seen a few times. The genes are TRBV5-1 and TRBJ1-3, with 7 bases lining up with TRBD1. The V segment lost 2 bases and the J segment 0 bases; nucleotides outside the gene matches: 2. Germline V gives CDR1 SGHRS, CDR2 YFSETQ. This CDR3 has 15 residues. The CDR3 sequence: CASSLQGSSGNTIYF. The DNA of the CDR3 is TGCGCCAGCAGCTTACAGGGGAGCTCTGGAAACACCATATATTTT.

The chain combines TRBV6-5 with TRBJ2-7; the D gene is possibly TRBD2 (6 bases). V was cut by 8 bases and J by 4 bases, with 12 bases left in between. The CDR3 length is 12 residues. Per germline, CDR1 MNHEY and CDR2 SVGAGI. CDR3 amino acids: CASGREWYEQYF. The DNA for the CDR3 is TGTGCCAGCGGACGGGAGTGGTACGAGCAGTACTTC.

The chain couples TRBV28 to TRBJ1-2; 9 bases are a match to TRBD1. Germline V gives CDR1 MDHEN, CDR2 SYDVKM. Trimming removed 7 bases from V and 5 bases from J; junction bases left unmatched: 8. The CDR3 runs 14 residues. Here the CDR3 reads CASNKGQGYYGYTF. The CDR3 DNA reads TGTGCCAGCAATAAGGGACAGGGATATTATGGCTACACCTTC.

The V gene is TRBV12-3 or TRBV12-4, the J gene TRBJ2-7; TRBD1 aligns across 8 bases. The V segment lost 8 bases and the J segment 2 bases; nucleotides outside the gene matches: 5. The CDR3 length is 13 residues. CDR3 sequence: CASRQGPAYEQYF. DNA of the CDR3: TGTGCCAGCCGACAGGGGCCGGCCTACGAGCAGTACTTC.

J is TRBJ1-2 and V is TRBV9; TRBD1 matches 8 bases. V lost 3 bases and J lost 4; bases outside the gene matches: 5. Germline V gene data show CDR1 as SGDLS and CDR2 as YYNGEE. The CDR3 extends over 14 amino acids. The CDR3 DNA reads TGTGCCAGCAGCGCGGGACAGGCAGTCTATGGCTACACCTTC. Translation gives CASSAGQAVYGYTF.